This record covers a single T cell receptor (beta chain). This CDR3 has 14 residues. V gave up 7 bases and J gave up 4 bases, with 17 bases separating them. The sample belongs to a study of blood T cell repertoires in COVID-19. Profiled with immunoSEQ multiplex PCR; TCRdb holds only in-frame clones, not every one. The data contain fewer than 200,000 clones, roughly 82% of them seen just once; the ten biggest clones take up approximately 8%. This sequence was found in a woman aged 60-75 years with COVID-19, enrolled during active disease. The sequencing sample was made of peripheral blood. The chain combines TRBV6-7 with TRBJ2-7, with TRBD1 as a possible D gene (6 bases). TRBV6-7 is an open reading frame whose function is uncertain. Here the CDR3 DNA reads TGTGCCAGCACCCCTAGGGGGAGTCGATACGAGCAGTACTTC. Translated: CASTPRGSRYEQYF.